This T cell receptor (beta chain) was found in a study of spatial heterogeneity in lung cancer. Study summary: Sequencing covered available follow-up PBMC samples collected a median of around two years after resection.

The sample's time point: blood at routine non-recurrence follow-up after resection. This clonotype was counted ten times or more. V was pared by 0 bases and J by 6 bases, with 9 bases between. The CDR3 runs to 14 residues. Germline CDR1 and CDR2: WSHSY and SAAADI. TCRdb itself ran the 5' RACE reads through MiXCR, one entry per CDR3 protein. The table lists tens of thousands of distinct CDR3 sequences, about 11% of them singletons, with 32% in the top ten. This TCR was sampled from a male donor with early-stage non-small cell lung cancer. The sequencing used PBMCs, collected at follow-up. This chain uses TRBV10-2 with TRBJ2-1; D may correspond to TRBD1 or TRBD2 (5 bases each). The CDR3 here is CASSESRGTNEQFF. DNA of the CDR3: TGCGCCAGCAGTGAGTCGAGGGGTACCAATGAGCAGTTCTTC.